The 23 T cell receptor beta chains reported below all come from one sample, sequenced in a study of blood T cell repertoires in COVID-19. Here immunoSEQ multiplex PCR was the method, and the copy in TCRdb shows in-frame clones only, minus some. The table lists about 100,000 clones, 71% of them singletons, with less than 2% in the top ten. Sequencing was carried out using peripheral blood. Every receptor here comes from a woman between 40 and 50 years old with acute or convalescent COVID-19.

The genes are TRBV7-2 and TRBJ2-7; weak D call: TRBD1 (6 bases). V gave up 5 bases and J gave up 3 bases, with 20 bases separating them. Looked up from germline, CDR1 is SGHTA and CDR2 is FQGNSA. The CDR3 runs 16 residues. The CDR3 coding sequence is TGTGCCAGCAGCCCATCACAGGGTCCCAATCTCTACGAGCAGTACTTC. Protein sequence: CASSPSQGPNLYEQYF.

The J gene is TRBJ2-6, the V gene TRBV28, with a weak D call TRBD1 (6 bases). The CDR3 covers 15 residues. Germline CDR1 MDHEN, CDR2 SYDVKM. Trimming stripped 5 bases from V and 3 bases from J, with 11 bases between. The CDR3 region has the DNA TGTGCCAGCAGTATACAGGGCTATGGGGCCAACGTCCTGACTTTC. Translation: CASSIQGYGANVLTF.

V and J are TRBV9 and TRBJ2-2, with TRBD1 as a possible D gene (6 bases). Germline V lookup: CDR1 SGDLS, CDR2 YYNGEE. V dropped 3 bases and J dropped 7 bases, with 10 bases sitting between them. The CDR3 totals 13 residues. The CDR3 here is CASSGGLLGELFF. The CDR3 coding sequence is TGTGCCAGCAGCGGGGGGCTTCTCGGGGAGCTGTTTTTT.

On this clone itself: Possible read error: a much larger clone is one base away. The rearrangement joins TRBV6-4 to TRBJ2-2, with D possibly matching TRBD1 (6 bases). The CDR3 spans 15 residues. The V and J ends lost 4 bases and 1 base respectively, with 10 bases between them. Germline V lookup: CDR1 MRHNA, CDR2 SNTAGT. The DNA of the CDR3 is TGTGCCAGCAGTGGGGGGCCTGGGAACACCGGGGAGCTGTTTTTT. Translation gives CASSGGPGNTGELFF.

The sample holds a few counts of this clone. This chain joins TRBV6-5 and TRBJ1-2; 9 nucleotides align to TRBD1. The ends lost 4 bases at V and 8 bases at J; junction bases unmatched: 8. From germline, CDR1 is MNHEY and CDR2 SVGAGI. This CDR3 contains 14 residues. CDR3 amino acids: CASSFQQGARGYTF. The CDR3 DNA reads TGTGCCAGCAGTTTCCAACAGGGGGCGAGGGGCTACACCTTC.

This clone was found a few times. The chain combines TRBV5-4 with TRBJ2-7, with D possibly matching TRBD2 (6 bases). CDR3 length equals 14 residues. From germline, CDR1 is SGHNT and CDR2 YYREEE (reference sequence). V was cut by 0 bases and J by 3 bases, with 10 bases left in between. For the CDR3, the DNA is TGTGCCAGCAGCTTGGAGCTAGCGAGCTACGAGCAGTACTTC. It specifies CASSLELASYEQYF. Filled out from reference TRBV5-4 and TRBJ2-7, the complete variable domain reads ETGVTQSPTHLIKTRGQQVTLRCSSQSGHNTVSWYQQALGQGPQFIFQYYREEENGRGNFPPRFSGLQFPNYSSELNVNALELDDSALYLCASSLELASYEQYFGPGTRLTVT.

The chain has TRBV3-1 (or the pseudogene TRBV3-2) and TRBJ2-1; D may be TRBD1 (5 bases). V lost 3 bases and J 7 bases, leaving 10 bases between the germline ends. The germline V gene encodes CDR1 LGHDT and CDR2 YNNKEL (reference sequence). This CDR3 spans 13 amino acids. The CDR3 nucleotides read TGTGCCAGCAGCCAGGGGCAGGGAAATGAGCAGTTCTTC. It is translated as CASSQGQGNEQFF.

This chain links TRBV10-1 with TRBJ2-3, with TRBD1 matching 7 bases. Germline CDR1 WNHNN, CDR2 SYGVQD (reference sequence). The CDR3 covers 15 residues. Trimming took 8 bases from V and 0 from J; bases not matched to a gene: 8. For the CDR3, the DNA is TGCGCCAGCGCACAGGGGCCTTCTAGCACAGATACGCAGTATTTT. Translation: CASAQGPSSTDTQYF.

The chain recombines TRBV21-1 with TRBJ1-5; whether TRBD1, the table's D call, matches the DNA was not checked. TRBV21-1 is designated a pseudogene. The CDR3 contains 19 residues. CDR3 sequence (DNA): TGTGCCAGCAGCAAAAGGGGTACAGGGGGCAAAAGTAGCAATCAGCCCCAGCATTTT. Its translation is CASSKRGTGGKSSNQPQHF.

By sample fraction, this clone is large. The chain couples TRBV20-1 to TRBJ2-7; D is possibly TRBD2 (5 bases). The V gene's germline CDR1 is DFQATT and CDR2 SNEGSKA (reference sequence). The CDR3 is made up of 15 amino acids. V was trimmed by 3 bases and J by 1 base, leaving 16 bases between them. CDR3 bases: TGCAGTGCTAGTGGGGTCTTGGGAGAGTCCTACGAGCAGTACTTC. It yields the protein CSASGVLGESYEQYF.

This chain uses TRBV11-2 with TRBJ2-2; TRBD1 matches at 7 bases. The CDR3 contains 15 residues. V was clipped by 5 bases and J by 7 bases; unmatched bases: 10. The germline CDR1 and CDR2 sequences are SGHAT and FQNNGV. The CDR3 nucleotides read TGTGCCAGCAGCGCCCGGACAGGCCTCGGCGGGGAGCTGTTTTTT. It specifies CASSARTGLGGELFF.

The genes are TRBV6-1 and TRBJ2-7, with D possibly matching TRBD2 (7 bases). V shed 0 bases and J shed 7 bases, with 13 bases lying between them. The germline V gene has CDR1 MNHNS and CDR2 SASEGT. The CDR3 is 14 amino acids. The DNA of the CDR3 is TGTGCCAGCAGTGAAGCTGCGGGGGCAGGTGAGCAGTACTTC. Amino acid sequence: CASSEAAGAGEQYF.

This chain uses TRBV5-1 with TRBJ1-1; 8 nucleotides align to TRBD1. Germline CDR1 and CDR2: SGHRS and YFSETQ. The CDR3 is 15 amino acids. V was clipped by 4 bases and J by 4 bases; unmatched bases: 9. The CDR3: CASSLSQGGGTEAFF. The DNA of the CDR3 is TGCGCCAGCAGCCTGTCACAGGGGGGAGGCACTGAAGCTTTCTTT.

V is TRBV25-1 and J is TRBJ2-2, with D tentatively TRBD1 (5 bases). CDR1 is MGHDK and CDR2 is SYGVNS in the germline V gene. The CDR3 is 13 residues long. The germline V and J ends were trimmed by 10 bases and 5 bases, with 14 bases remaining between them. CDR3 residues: CATQGRGTGELFF. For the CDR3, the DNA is TGTGCCACCCAGGGTAGGGGAACCGGGGAGCTGTTTTTT.

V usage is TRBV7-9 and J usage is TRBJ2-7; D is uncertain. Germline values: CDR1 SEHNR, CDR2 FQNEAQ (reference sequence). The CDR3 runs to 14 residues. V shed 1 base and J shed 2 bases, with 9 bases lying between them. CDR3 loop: CASSLGAYPYEQYF. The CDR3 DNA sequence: TGTGCCAGCAGCTTAGGAGCTTACCCCTACGAGCAGTACTTC. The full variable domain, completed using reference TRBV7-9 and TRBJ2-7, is DTGVSQNPRHKITKRGQNVTFRCDPISEHNRLYWYRQTLGQGPEFLTYFQNEAQLEKSRLLSDRFSAERPKGSFSTLEIQRTEQGDSAMYLCASSLGAYPYEQYFGPGTRLTVT.

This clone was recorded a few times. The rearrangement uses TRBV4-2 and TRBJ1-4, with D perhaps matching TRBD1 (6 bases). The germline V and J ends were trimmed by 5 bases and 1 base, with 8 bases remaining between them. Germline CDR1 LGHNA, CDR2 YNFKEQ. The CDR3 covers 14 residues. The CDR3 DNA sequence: TGTGCCAGCAGCGCACAGGGAACTAATGAAAAACTGTTTTTT. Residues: CASSAQGTNEKLFF.

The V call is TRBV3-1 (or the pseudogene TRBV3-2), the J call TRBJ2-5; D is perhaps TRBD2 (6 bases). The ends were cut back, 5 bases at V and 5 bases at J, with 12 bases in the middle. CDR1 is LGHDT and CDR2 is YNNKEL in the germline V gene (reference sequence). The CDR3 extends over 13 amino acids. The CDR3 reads CASSARGEETQYF. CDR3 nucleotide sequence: TGTGCCAGCAGCGCGCGGGGCGAGGAGACCCAGTACTTC.

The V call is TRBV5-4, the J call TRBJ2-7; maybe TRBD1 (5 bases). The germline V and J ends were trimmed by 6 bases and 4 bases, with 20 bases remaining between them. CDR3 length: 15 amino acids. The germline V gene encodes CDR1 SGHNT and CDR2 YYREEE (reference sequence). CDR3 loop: CASKLTVDIPYEQYF. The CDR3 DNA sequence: TGTGCCAGCAAACTAACCGTGGACATCCCTTACGAGCAGTACTTC.

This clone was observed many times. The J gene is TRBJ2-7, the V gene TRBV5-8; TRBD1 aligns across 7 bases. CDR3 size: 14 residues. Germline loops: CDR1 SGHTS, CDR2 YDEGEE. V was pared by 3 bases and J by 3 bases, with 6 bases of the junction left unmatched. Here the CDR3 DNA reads TGTGCCAGCAGCTCCAGGGACAGTTACTACGAGCAGTACTTC. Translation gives CASSSRDSYYEQYF.

The CDR3 sequence is CASSFIGSGANVLTF. The CDR3 DNA reads as TGTGCCAGCAGTTTTATCGGGTCTGGGGCCAACGTCCTGACTTTC. The chain employs TRBV27 and TRBJ2-6, with no clear D. Trimming removed 3 bases at V and 1 base at J, with 7 bases between. CDR3 length: 15 residues. Per the germline V gene, CDR1 is MNHEY and CDR2 is SMNVEV (reference sequence).

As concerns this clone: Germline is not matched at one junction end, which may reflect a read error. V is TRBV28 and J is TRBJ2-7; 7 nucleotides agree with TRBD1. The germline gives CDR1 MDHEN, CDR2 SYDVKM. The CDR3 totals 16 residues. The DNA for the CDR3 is TGTGCCAGCAGCGAGAGACAGGGATACTTTCCCTACGGGCAGTACTTC. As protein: CASSERQGYFPYGQYF.

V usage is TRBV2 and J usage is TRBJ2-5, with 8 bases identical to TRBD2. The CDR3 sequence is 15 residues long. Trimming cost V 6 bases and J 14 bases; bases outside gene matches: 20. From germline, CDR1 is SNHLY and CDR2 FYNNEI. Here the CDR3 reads CASRRTSGTRPIEYF. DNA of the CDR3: TGTGCCAGCAGGCGAACTTCCGGGACTAGACCCATAGAATACTTC. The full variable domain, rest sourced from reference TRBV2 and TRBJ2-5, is EPEVTQTPSHQVTQMGQEVILRCVPISNHLYFYWYRQILGQKVEFLVSFYNNEISEKSEIFDDQFSVERPDGSNFTLKIRSTKLEDSAMYFCASRRTSGTRPIEYFGPGTRLLVL.

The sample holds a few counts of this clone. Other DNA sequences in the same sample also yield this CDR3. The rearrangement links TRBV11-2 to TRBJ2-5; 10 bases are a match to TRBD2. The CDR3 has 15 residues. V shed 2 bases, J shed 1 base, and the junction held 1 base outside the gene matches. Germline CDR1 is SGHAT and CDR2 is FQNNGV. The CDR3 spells CASSLSSGGQETQYF. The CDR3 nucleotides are TGTGCCAGCAGCTTATCTAGCGGGGGCCAAGAGACCCAGTACTTC.